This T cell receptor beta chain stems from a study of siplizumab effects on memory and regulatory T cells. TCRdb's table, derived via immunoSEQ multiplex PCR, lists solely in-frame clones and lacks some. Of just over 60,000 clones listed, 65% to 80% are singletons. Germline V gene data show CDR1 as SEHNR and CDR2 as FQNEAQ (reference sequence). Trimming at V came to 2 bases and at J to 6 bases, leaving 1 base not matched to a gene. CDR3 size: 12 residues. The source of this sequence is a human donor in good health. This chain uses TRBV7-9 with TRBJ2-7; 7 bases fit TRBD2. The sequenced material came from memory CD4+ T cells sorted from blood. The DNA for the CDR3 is TGTGCCAGCAGCTTATCGGGAGGCGAGCAGTACTTC. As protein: CASSLSGGEQYF.